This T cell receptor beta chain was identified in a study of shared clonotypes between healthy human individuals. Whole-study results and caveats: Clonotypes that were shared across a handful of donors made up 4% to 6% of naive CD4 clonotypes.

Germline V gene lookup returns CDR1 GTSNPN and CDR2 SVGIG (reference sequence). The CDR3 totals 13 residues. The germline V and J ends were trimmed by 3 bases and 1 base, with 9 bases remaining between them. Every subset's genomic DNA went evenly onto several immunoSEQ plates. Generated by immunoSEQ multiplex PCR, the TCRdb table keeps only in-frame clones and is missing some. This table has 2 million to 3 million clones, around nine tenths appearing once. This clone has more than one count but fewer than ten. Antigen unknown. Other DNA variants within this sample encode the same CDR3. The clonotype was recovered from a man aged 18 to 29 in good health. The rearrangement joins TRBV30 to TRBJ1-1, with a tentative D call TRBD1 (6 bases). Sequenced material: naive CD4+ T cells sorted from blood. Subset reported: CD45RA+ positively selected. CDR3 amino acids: CAWSGQKNTEAFF. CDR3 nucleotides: TGTGCCTGGAGCGGACAGAAGAACACTGAAGCTTTCTTT.